This T cell receptor (beta chain) was profiled in a study of type 1 and type 2 diabetes patients. Study as a whole: CD4+ or CD8+ T cells were positively selected from PBMCs with microbeads. A total of approximately 20,000,000 paired-end reads came from the whole study.

The PCR template was genomic DNA. Multiplex PCR with 30 forward and 13 reverse primers amplified the TCR beta CDR3. TCRdb re-called the multiplex PCR reads through MiXCR, storing one row per CDR3 protein. The table shows 250,000 to 300,000 distinct CDR3 sequences, with 47% occurring only once. Anyone with other autoimmune disease or infection in the prior four weeks was excluded. Worth noting for this clonotype: What it binds is not known.

Points from the study as a whole: Some T1D-only expanded clones might appear in more T2D or control samples.

The clonotype was recovered from a man aged 18 to 35 with type 2 diabetes. The sequenced sample consisted of peripheral blood mononuclear cells (PBMCs).

CDR3 residues: CASSYALGAKMNEKLFF. CDR3 sequence (DNA): TGTGCCAGCAGTTATGCTCTGGGGGCGAAAATGAATGAAAAACTGTTTTTT. The rearrangement links TRBV6-6 to TRBJ1-4; perhaps TRBD1 as D (6 bases). Germline CDR1 and CDR2: MNHNY and SVGAGI (reference sequence). CDR3 length: 17 residues. Trimming stripped 3 bases from V and 5 bases from J, with 19 bases between.